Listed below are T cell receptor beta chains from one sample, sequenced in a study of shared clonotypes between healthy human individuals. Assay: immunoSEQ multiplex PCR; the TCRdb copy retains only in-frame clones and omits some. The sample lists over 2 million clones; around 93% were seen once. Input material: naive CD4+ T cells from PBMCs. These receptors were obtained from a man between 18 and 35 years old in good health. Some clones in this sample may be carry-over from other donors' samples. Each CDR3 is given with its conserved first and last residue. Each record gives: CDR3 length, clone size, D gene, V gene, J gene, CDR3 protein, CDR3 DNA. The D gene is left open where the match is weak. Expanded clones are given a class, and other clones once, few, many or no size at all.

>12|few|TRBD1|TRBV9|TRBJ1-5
CARSGGFQPQHF
TGTGCCCGATCAGGGGGCTTTCAGCCCCAGCATTTT
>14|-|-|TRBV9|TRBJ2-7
CASSVPARGGEQYF
TGTGCCAGCAGCGTACCGGCCAGGGGCGGCGAGCAGTACTTC
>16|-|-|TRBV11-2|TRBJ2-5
CASSLGGLGSQETQYF
TGTGCCAGCAGCTTAGGAGGGCTGGGATCCCAAGAGACCCAGTACTTC
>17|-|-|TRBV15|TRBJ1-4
CATSRGPTDPTNEKLFF
TGTGCCACCAGCAGAGGCCCGACAGACCCAACTAATGAAAAACTGTTTTTT
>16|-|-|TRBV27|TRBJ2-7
CASSPNRDGSGYEQYF
TGTGCCAGCAGTCCGAATCGGGACGGTTCTGGCTACGAGCAGTACTTC
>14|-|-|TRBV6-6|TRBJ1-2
CASSQGFGLYGYTF
TGTGCCAGCAGTCAGGGGTTCGGCCTTTATGGCTACACCTTC
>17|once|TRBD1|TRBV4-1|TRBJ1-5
CASSQTPTGNSNQPQHF
TGCGCCAGCAGCCAGACCCCGACAGGGAACAGCAATCAGCCCCAGCATTTT
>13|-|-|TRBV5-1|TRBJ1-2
CASSLEGDAGYTF
TGCGCCAGCAGCTTGGAGGGGGATGCTGGCTACACCTTC
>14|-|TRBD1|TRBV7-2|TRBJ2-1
CASSLGGTVNEQFF
TGTGCCAGCAGCTTAGGGGGGACAGTCAATGAGCAGTTCTTC
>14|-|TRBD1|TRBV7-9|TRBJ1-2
CASSWKGALYGYTF
TGTGCCAGCAGCTGGAAGGGGGCCCTCTATGGCTACACCTTC
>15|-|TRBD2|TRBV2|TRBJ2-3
CARTNSGRRTDTQYF
TGTGCCAGGACGAATAGCGGGAGGCGCACAGATACGCAGTATTTT
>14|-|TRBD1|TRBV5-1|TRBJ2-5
CASSQQGAGETQYF
TGCGCCAGCAGCCAACAGGGGGCCGGCGAGACCCAGTACTTC
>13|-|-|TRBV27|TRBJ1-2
CASSWSGNYGYTF
TGTGCCAGCAGTTGGAGTGGAAACTATGGCTACACCTTC